One and the same sample provided the 19 T cell receptor beta chains below, sequenced in a study of blood T cell repertoires in COVID-19. Profiled with immunoSEQ multiplex PCR; TCRdb holds only in-frame clones, not every one. The sample contains about 180,000 clones, roughly 87% of which appear only once. The sample comprised peripheral blood. These receptors all come from a woman aged 70 to 79 with COVID-19, enrolled during active disease.

V is TRBV18 and J is TRBJ1-6, with TRBD1 identical over 7 bases. This CDR3 spans 14 amino acids. J lost 7 bases, V lost 3 bases, and 3 bases had no gene match. Germline lookup yields CDR1 KGHSH and CDR2 LQKENI. CDR3 DNA: TGTGCCAGCTCACCCGACAGGGCGAATTCACCCCTCCACTTT. Translating it yields CASSPDRANSPLHF.

This chain links TRBV19 with TRBJ2-1; D might be TRBD2 (6 bases). This CDR3 is built from 16 residues. The V and J ends lost 6 bases and 1 base respectively, with 16 bases between them. The germline V gene has CDR1 LNHDA and CDR2 SQIVND (reference sequence). For the CDR3, the DNA is TGTGCCAGTAGCAATTCCCGACTAGTTTCCTACAATGAGCAGTTCTTC. It is translated as CASSNSRLVSYNEQFF.

Remarks on this clone: The sample has other DNA sequences that encode this CDR3 too. The gene calls are TRBV5-1 and TRBJ1-1, with D possibly being TRBD1 (6 bases). V was cut by 6 bases and J by 0 bases, with 12 bases left in between. CDR3 length: 14 amino acids. Germline V gene data show CDR1 as SGHRS and CDR2 as YFSETQ. The CDR3, as DNA: TGCGCCAGCACCCCGACAGGATTGAACACTGAAGCTTTCTTT. This sequence encodes CASTPTGLNTEAFF. The variable domain in full, with the rest retrieved from reference TRBV5-1 and TRBJ1-1, is KAGVTQTPRYLIKTRGQQVTLSCSPISGHRSVSWYQQTPGQGLQFLFEYFSETQRNKGNFPGRFSGRQFSNSRSEMNVSTLELGDSALYLCASTPTGLNTEAFFGQGTRLTVV.

This chain links TRBV6-2 or TRBV6-3 with TRBJ2-1; D ambiguous. Between the trimmed V and J ends, which lost 6 bases and 2 bases, there was a span of 8 bases. The CDR3 is made up of 13 amino acids. Looked up from germline, CDR1 is MNHEY and CDR2 is SVGEGT. The CDR3 is CASSSPPYNEQFF. CDR3 sequence (DNA): TGTGCCAGCAGCTCTCCCCCCTACAATGAGCAGTTCTTC.

This clone was counted a single time. The chain recombines TRBV19 with TRBJ1-2; TRBD1 might be the D (6 bases). The CDR3 length is 11 residues. V was cut by 9 bases and J by 4 bases, with 9 bases left in between. CDR1 is LNHDA, CDR2 SQIVND, per germline (reference sequence). The CDR3 spells CASGQPYGYTF. CDR3 nucleotide sequence: TGTGCCAGCGGACAGCCCTATGGCTACACCTTC.

Here the CDR3 DNA reads TGTGCCAGCACCCGACAGGACCTCACAGATACGCAGTATTTT. Translated: CASTRQDLTDTQYF. This sequence joins TRBV3-1 (or the pseudogene TRBV3-2) and TRBJ2-3; TRBD1 is a possible D gene (6 bases). Germline lookup yields CDR1 LGHDT and CDR2 YNNKEL (reference sequence). The length of the CDR3 is 14 residues. V dropped 7 bases and J dropped 2 bases, with 13 bases sitting between them.

This chain links TRBV27 with TRBJ1-1; D might be TRBD1 (6 bases). V lost 2 bases and J lost 4, with 14 bases in between. The CDR3 spans 15 residues. Germline lookup yields CDR1 MNHEY and CDR2 SMNVEV (reference sequence). The chain's CDR3 is CASSLSGGLLTEAFF. For the CDR3, the DNA is TGTGCCAGCAGTTTAAGCGGGGGGCTCCTCACTGAAGCTTTCTTT.

The gene calls are TRBV2 and TRBJ1-3, with TRBD1 matching over 7 bases. Trimming cost V 9 bases and J 4 bases; bases outside gene matches: 3. Germline CDR1 reads SNHLY; CDR2 reads FYNNEI. This CDR3 has 12 residues. The CDR3 bases are TGTGCCAGTCGGACAGGCGGAAACACCATATATTTT. It translates to CASRTGGNTIYF. Based on the CDR3 plus reference TRBV2 and TRBJ1-3, the full variable domain is EPEVTQTPSHQVTQMGQEVILRCVPISNHLYFYWYRQILGQKVEFLVSFYNNEISEKSEIFDDQFSVERPDGSNFTLKIRSTKLEDSAMYFCASRTGGNTIYFGEGSWLTVV.

This clone was detected only once. V usage is TRBV7-9 and J usage is TRBJ2-7; 8 positions match TRBD2. Per the germline V gene, CDR1 is SEHNR and CDR2 is FQNEAQ (reference sequence). The length of the CDR3 is 15 residues. V dropped 2 bases and J dropped 1; count of bases not matched to a gene: 4. The chain's CDR3 is CASSLLAGGSYEQYF. The CDR3 DNA is TGTGCCAGCAGCTTACTCGCGGGAGGTTCCTACGAGCAGTACTTC.

This clone was counted a single time. V is TRBV9 and J is TRBJ2-3; 7 nucleotides agree with TRBD1. Trimming removed 5 bases from V and 2 bases from J; junction bases left unmatched: 8. The CDR3 loop spans 15 amino acids. CDR1 and CDR2 from the germline V gene are SGDLS and YYNGEE. The CDR3 DNA is TGTGCCAGCAGTTCCACAGGGGCCAACACAGATACGCAGTATTTT. It encodes CASSSTGANTDTQYF. Full variable domain (outside the CDR3, taken from reference TRBV9 and TRBJ2-3): DSGVTQTPKHLITATGQRVTLRCSPRSGDLSVYWYQQSLDQGLQFLIQYYNGEERAKGNILERFSAQQFPDLHSELNLSSLELGDSALYFCASSSTGANTDTQYFGPGTRLTVL.

V gene TRBV6-5 combines with J gene TRBJ2-7; D may be TRBD2 (7 bases). CDR3 length equals 15 residues. Germline CDR1 MNHEY, CDR2 SVGAGI. The ends were cut back, 6 bases at V and 0 bases at J, with 15 bases in the middle. The CDR3 reads CASRGQRTSSYEQYF. CDR3 nucleotide sequence: TGTGCCAGCAGAGGACAGCGGACTAGCTCCTACGAGCAGTACTTC.

The chain recombines TRBV30 with TRBJ2-2; no clear D gene. The V and J ends lost 2 bases and 4 bases respectively, with 14 bases between them. Per germline, CDR1 GTSNPN and CDR2 SVGIG (reference sequence). The CDR3 loop spans 15 amino acids. CDR3 sequence (DNA): TGTGCCTGGAGTAAACCAACTCGAGGCACCGGGGAGCTGTTTTTT. Its protein product is CAWSKPTRGTGELFF.

V is TRBV28 and J is TRBJ1-5, with TRBD1 identical over 7 bases. Germline lookup yields CDR1 MDHEN and CDR2 SYDVKM. The junction had 12 bases not matched to a gene; V was cut back by 4 bases and J by 6 bases. The length of the CDR3 is 16 residues. The CDR3 DNA reads as TGTGCCAGCAGTTCCACATACTCCACAGGGGTTCAGCCCCAGCATTTT. Amino acids: CASSSTYSTGVQPQHF.

V usage is TRBV7-8 and J usage is TRBJ2-2; tentatively, D is TRBD2 (6 bases). The germline V gene has CDR1 SGHVS and CDR2 FQNEAQ. V shed 7 bases and J shed 2 bases, with 11 bases lying between them. CDR3 length equals 14 residues. CDR3 amino acids: CASKSGTNTGELFF. DNA for the CDR3: TGTGCCAGCAAGTCCGGGACTAACACCGGGGAGCTGTTTTTT.

V usage is TRBV6-6 and J usage is TRBJ2-1, with D possibly being TRBD1 (5 bases). V dropped 6 bases and J dropped 8 bases, with 14 bases sitting between them. This CDR3 is 13 amino acids long. Germline CDR1 is MNHNY and CDR2 is SVGAGI (reference sequence). The CDR3 sequence: CASRSHQGDEQFF. CDR3 DNA sequence: TGTGCCAGCAGGTCGCATCAGGGCGATGAGCAGTTCTTC.

The CDR3 loop reads CASSQVYSGTDTQYF. CDR3 nucleotide sequence: TGCGCCAGCAGCCAAGTCTACTCCGGCACAGATACGCAGTATTTT. V usage is TRBV4-3 and J usage is TRBJ2-3; D gene unclear. The V gene lost 1 base and the J gene lost 1 base, with 9 bases spanning the gap. This CDR3 has 15 amino acids. Germline CDR1 is LGHNA and CDR2 is YSLEER.

This chain uses TRBV7-2 with TRBJ1-5, with D unclear. This CDR3 spans 14 amino acids. CDR1 is SGHTA and CDR2 is FQGNSA in the germline V gene. V lost 4 bases, J lost 0 bases, and 7 bases lay in between. The DNA of the CDR3 is TGTGCCAGCAGCTACTATAATAGCAATCAGCCCCAGCATTTT. Amino acid sequence: CASSYYNSNQPQHF.

The CDR3 DNA sequence: TGTGCCAGCAGCTTGGGGATAGACAGGAGTAGCAATCAGCCCCAGCATTTT. Protein sequence: CASSLGIDRSSNQPQHF. The chain couples TRBV5-8 to TRBJ1-5; D might be TRBD1 (6 bases). Trimming stripped 0 bases from V and 0 bases from J, with 13 bases between. Germline loops: CDR1 SGHTS, CDR2 YDEGEE. This CDR3 region has 17 residues. Supplemented by reference TRBV5-8 and TRBJ1-5, the full variable domain reads EAGVTQSPTHLIKTRGQQATLRCSPISGHTSVYWYQQALGLGLQFLLWYDEGEERNRGNFPPRFSGRQFPNYSSELNVNALELEDSALYLCASSLGIDRSSNQPQHFGDGTRLSIL.

The chain carries TRBV19 and TRBJ1-2, with D perhaps matching TRBD1 (5 bases). Germline V gene lookup returns CDR1 LNHDA and CDR2 SQIVND (reference sequence). The CDR3 contains 14 residues. The germline V and J ends were trimmed by 6 bases and 0 bases, with 11 bases remaining between them. This CDR3 reads CASSGGNANYGYTF. The CDR3 nucleotides read TGTGCCAGTAGCGGGGGAAACGCTAACTATGGCTACACCTTC.